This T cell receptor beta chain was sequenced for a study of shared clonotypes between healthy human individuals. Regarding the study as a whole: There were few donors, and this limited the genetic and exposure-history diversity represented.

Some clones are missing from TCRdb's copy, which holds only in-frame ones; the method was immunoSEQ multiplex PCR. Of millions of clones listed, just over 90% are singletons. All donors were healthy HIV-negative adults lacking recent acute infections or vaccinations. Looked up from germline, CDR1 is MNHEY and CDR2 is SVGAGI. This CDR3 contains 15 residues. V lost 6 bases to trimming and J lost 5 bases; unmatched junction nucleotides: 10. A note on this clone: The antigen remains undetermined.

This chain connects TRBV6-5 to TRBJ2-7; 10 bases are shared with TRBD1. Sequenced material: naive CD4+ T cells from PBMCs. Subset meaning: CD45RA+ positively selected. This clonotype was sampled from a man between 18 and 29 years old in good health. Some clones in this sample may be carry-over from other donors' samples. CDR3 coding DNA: TGTGCCAGCAGGCCTCCGGGACAGGGGTCCCACGAGCAGTACTTC. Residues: CASRPPGQGSHEQYF.